The clone carrying this T cell receptor (beta chain) was detected many times. Its antigen is as yet unknown. This record comes from a study of post-analysis software for immune sequencing data. Study-level results: Normalized Chao1 diversity was significantly reduced in patients versus controls. TRBV5-6, TRBV5-1 and TRBV20-1 were among four or five TRBV segments more frequent in patients than controls. The F measure placed samples prepared in the same batch into strongly shared clusters.

This CDR3 contains 14 residues. CDR1 SGHTA and CDR2 FQGNSA come from the germline V gene. Deletions cut 2 bases from V and 4 bases from J, with 12 bases between. The authors incorporated unique molecular identifiers into the TCR beta cDNA libraries. Input of about 0.95 to 10 million T cells yielded roughly 530,000 cDNA molecules. MiXCR, applied by TCRdb to the PCR reads, yields one record per CDR3 protein. The sample holds around 200,000 distinct CDR3 sequences, around 30% seen once. The receptor was isolated from a girl aged 2 to 17 with multiple sclerosis. The chain links TRBV7-2 to TRBJ2-7; D possibly corresponds to TRBD2 (6 bases). Sequenced material: blood. The CDR3 is CASSLFRGLYEQYF. CDR3 nucleotides: TGTGCCAGCAGCTTATTTCGGGGGTTATACGAGCAGTACTTC.